These 9 T cell receptor beta chains share one sample of origin, sequenced in a study of T cells after somatic rescue of genetic block. Clones were read by immunoSEQ multiplex PCR, and TCRdb kept only the in-frame ones, dropping some. This table holds roughly 92,000 clones, 80% to 90% found once. Sequencing input: peripheral blood mononuclear cells (PBMCs). All receptors come from a young woman.

The chain has TRBV6-5 and TRBJ1-1, with a tentative D call TRBD1 (6 bases). The CDR3 has 15 residues. V was clipped by 6 bases and J by 3 bases, with 17 bases between them. The germline CDR1 and CDR2 sequences are MNHEY and SVGAGI. DNA of the CDR3: TGTGCCAGCAGAGACCTGGGGGGCAGTCACACTGAAGCTTTCTTT. This translates into CASRDLGGSHTEAFF.

This clone was found a few times. The V gene is TRBV5-6, the J gene TRBJ2-7, with D possibly matching TRBD1 (6 bases). The CDR3 runs 15 residues. Germline CDR1 reads SGHDT; CDR2 reads YYEEEE. The V end lost 1 base, the J end lost 1 base, and 12 bases lay between the germline ends. The CDR3 DNA follows: TGTGCCAGCAGCTTGCGTGACAGGCGTTCCTACGAGCAGTACTTC. It yields the protein CASSLRDRRSYEQYF.

The rearrangement links TRBV7-9 to TRBJ1-2; the D gene is possibly TRBD1 (6 bases). Germline values: CDR1 SEHNR, CDR2 FQNEAQ (reference sequence). Between the trimmed V and J ends, which lost 5 bases and 6 bases, there was a span of 13 bases. This CDR3 is 13 amino acids long. The CDR3 protein is CASSPRGGHGYTF. In nucleotides, the CDR3 is TGTGCCAGCAGCCCTAGGGGGGGCCATGGCTACACCTTC.

This clone occurred a few times. V usage is TRBV11-3 and J usage is TRBJ2-7, with TRBD2 identical over 9 bases. With 3 bases clipped from V and 10 bases from J, the junction kept 10 bases outside the gene matches. CDR1 is SGHNT and CDR2 is YENEEA in the germline V gene. The CDR3 contains 14 residues. CDR3 sequence: CASSLGLATTEQYF. The CDR3 DNA is TGTGCCAGCAGCTTGGGACTAGCTACAACGGAACAGTACTTC.

The chain has TRBV19 and TRBJ1-2, with unresolved D. The CDR3 length is 13 residues. Trimming removed 3 bases from V and 5 bases from J, with 10 bases in between. Germline CDR1 is LNHDA and CDR2 is SQIVND (reference sequence). In DNA, the CDR3 is TGTGCCAGTAGTATGTCGGCTCCGTATGGCTACACCTTC. Translation: CASSMSAPYGYTF.

The chain joins TRBV6-5 to TRBJ1-5, with TRBD1 identical over 8 bases. V dropped 2 bases and J dropped 6; count of bases not matched to a gene: 6. CDR3 length equals 15 residues. Germline V gene sequence: CDR1 MNHEY, CDR2 SVGAGI. In DNA form, the CDR3 reads TGTGCCAGCAGTTACGCAGGGGGCATGGGTCAGCCCCAGCATTTT. Translated, it gives CASSYAGGMGQPQHF.

J is TRBJ2-1 and V is TRBV5-5; D might be TRBD2 (5 bases). The CDR3 length is 16 residues. Germline V lookup: CDR1 SGHKS, CDR2 YYEKEE (reference sequence). The V end was cut by 2 bases, the J end by 0 bases, with 12 bases between. CDR3 DNA sequence: TGTGCCAGCAGCTTCCGCGGAGGCCACTCCTACAATGAGCAGTTCTTC. Its translation is CASSFRGGHSYNEQFF.

This clone showed up just a few times. This sample includes further DNA sequences coding for the same CDR3. The chain is built from TRBV4-2 and TRBJ2-7, with 11 bases lining up with TRBD2. J was trimmed by 0 bases and V by 0 bases; bases with no gene match: 1. CDR1 and CDR2 (germline): LGHNA, YNFKEQ. This CDR3 comprises 16 residues. The DNA for the CDR3 is TGTGCCAGCAGCCAAGATGGGACTAGCGGCTCCTACGAGCAGTACTTC. Translating it yields CASSQDGTSGSYEQYF.

The chain employs TRBV30 and TRBJ1-3; D ambiguous. Trimming took off 4 bases at V and 3 bases at J, with 16 bases between the two ends. This CDR3 comprises 15 residues. Per the germline V gene, CDR1 is GTSNPN and CDR2 is SVGIG (reference sequence). This CDR3 is CAWNSLVVGGNTIYF. The CDR3 region has the DNA TGTGCCTGGAATTCTCTCGTGGTGGGTGGAAACACCATATATTTT. The variable domain in full, completed from reference TRBV30 and TRBJ1-3, reads SQTIHQWPATLVQPVGSPLSLECTVEGTSNPNLYWYRQAAGRGLQLLFYSVGIGQISSEVPQNLSASRPQDRQFILSSKKLLLSDSGFYLCAWNSLVVGGNTIYFGEGSWLTVV.